This T cell receptor (beta chain) was sequenced for a study of blood T cell repertoires in COVID-19. Study context: Samples representing acute and convalescent COVID-19 were sourced from the United States, Italy and Spain. PBMCs, B-cell-depleted T cells, or T cells were the source of the cDNA or gDNA that made up the material.

Participants were placed into cohorts based on the clinical history they reported. TCRdb's copy holds only in-frame clones and misses some; the assay was immunoSEQ multiplex PCR. The table has a few hundred thousand clones, about 81% seen once; the top ten hold around 3.9%. The sequencing input was PBMCs or T cells enriched from blood (not recorded which). The TCR originated in a man aged 30 to 45 with acute COVID-19.

In DNA, the CDR3 is TGTGCCAGCGGTCACAGCTCTGGAAACACCATATATTTT. This encodes CASGHSSGNTIYF. This chain uses TRBV25-1 with TRBJ1-3, with unresolved D. Germline V CDR1 and CDR2: MGHDK, SYGVNS. This CDR3 is 13 amino acids long. V was clipped by 8 bases and J by 0 bases, with 8 bases between them. Complete variable domain (other parts from reference TRBV25-1 and TRBJ1-3): EADIYQTPRYLVIGTGKKITLECSQTMGHDKMYWYQQDPGMELHLIHYSYGVNSTEKGDLSSESTVSRIRTEHFPLTLESARPSHTSQYLCASGHSSGNTIYFGEGSWLTVV.